These 30 T cell receptor beta chains originate from one sample sequenced in a study of T cells in Graves' hyperthyroidism and ophthalmopathy. Amplification yielded TCR beta CDR3 regions, with RNA transcripts as the source. First-round RT-PCR with HTBI primers amplified the TCR CDR3 region. TCRdb ran MiXCR on the multiplex PCR reads and lists one entry per CDR3 protein. The sample carries roughly 660,000 distinct CDR3 sequences, approximately 15% recorded once. Sequencing was performed on blood. These receptors came from a man between 45 and 60 years old with Graves' hyperthyroidism.

V is TRBV27 and J is TRBJ1-1; 8 nucleotides match TRBD1. The CDR3 has 15 residues. Germline V CDR1 and CDR2: MNHEY, SMNVEV (reference sequence). Trimming took 4 bases from V and 11 from J; bases not matched to a gene: 15. In DNA form, the CDR3 reads TGTGCCAGCAGTTACGACGTCCCGGGACAGGATGGGGCTTTCTTT. Translating gives CASSYDVPGQDGAFF.

This clonotype was seen at least ten times. The V call is TRBV3-1, the J call TRBJ2-7; 12 positions match TRBD2. Losses at the gene ends were 5 bases for V and 2 bases for J; bases not matched to a gene: 4. The CDR3 runs to 15 residues. CDR1 and CDR2 from the germline V gene are LGHDT and YNNKEL (reference sequence). The CDR3 coding sequence is TGTGCCAGCAGCGCTAGCGGGAGGGTAACCTACGAGCAGTACTTC. Translation gives CASSASGRVTYEQYF.

The sample holds a few counts of this clonotype. This chain links TRBV28 with TRBJ2-1; D possibly corresponds to TRBD2 (6 bases). The CDR3 is 12 residues long. The germline V gene encodes CDR1 MDHEN and CDR2 SYDVKM. The ends were cut back, 6 bases at V and 12 bases at J, with 15 bases in the middle. CDR3 nucleotides: TGTGCCAGCAGCCCCGGCGTGGGAGGGCAGTTCTTC. Its protein is CASSPGVGGQFF.

The gene calls are TRBV27 and TRBJ2-3; D may be TRBD2 (6 bases). Trimming took off 2 bases at V and 4 bases at J, with 10 bases between the two ends. Germline CDR1 and CDR2: MNHEY and SMNVEV (reference sequence). This CDR3 has 14 amino acids. The CDR3 region has the DNA TGTGCCAGCAGTTTAGCTAGCGCCGCAGATACGCAGTATTTT. It encodes CASSLASAADTQYF.

This clonotype was detected ten times or more. This sequence joins TRBV28 and TRBJ2-2; 13 bases line up with TRBD2. The germline V gene encodes CDR1 MDHEN and CDR2 SYDVKM. The CDR3 covers 18 residues. J lost 6 bases, V lost 6 bases, and 13 bases had no gene match. DNA for the CDR3: TGTGCCAGCAGCCCCTCCGGACTAGCGGGAGTTTGGGCCGGGGAGCTGTTTTTT. It specifies CASSPSGLAGVWAGELFF.

This clonotype was seen at least ten times. This CDR3 is CSVEGASGRWLNEQFF. The CDR3 nucleotides are TGCAGCGTTGAAGGCGCCAGCGGGAGGTGGTTGAATGAGCAGTTCTTC. This chain links TRBV29-1 with TRBJ2-1; 9 bases map to TRBD2. The CDR3 is 16 residues long. J was trimmed by 7 bases and V by 1 base; bases with no gene match: 11. CDR1 and CDR2 (germline): SQVTM, ANQGSEA.

The J gene is TRBJ2-1, the V gene TRBV6-1, with D unresolved. The CDR3 totals 12 residues. The V end was cut by 11 bases, the J end by 8 bases, with 16 bases between. From germline, CDR1 is MNHNS and CDR2 SASEGT. CDR3 region: CAADLGDYEQFF. Written as DNA, the CDR3 is TGTGCCGCCGACCTTGGAGACTATGAGCAGTTCTTC.

This clonotype occurred many times. The chain has TRBV12-3 or TRBV12-4 and TRBJ2-7, with 9 bases aligning to TRBD1. The CDR3 covers 14 residues. V trimming: 6 bases; J trimming: 6 bases; junction bases outside the gene matches: 9. The CDR3: CASSPSGTGREQYF. DNA for the CDR3: TGTGCCAGCAGCCCATCTGGGACAGGGCGCGAGCAGTACTTC.

This clonotype was seen many times. The chain links TRBV2 to TRBJ1-1; 7 nucleotides line up with TRBD1. Losses at the gene ends were 9 bases for V and 1 base for J; bases not matched to a gene: 8. The germline gives CDR1 SNHLY, CDR2 FYNNEI. The CDR3 is 14 residues long. CDR3 nucleotide sequence: TGTGCCAGAAAACAGGGGACGGGGAACACTGAAGCTTTCTTT. It encodes CARKQGTGNTEAFF. Using reference TRBV2 and TRBJ1-1 for the parts outside the CDR3, the full variable domain is EPEVTQTPSHQVTQMGQEVILRCVPISNHLYFYWYRQILGQKVEFLVSFYNNEISEKSEIFDDQFSVERPDGSNFTLKIRSTKLEDSAMYFCARKQGTGNTEAFFGQGTRLTVV.

This clonotype was seen a handful of times. This chain connects TRBV29-1 to TRBJ2-1; TRBD2 matches at 11 bases. CDR3 length equals 15 residues. CDR1 is SQVTM and CDR2 is ANQGSEA in the germline V gene. The trim removed 8 bases at V and 3 bases at J, leaving 9 bases unmatched. In nucleotides, the CDR3 is TGCAGCTCATCTCCCGGGACTAGCGGCTACAATGAGCAGTTCTTC. Translation: CSSSPGTSGYNEQFF.

The table lists this clonotype with a few counts. The chain is built from TRBV20-1 and TRBJ2-3; D remains ambiguous. Germline V lookup: CDR1 DFQATT, CDR2 SNEGSKA (reference sequence). Deletions cut 3 bases from V and 3 bases from J, with 7 bases between. The CDR3 extends over 12 amino acids. CDR3 sequence: CSASAGTDTQYF. CDR3 DNA: TGCAGTGCTAGTGCCGGGACAGATACGCAGTATTTT.

This clonotype occurred many times. The chain couples TRBV11-2 to TRBJ2-1; 7 nucleotides match TRBD1. Trimming removed 1 base from V and 2 bases from J; junction bases left unmatched: 5. This CDR3 comprises 16 residues. From germline, CDR1 is SGHAT and CDR2 FQNNGV. The CDR3 bases are TGTGCCAGCAGCTTAGGTTACAGGGGTGCCTACAATGAGCAGTTCTTC. Translated, it gives CASSLGYRGAYNEQFF.

A note on this clonotype: This clone may be a read error of a much larger clone one base away. The V and J genes are TRBV5-1 and TRBJ2-1; TRBD2 matches 9 bases. Looked up from germline, CDR1 is SGHRS and CDR2 is YFSETQ. CDR3 size: 15 residues. The V and J ends lost 0 bases and 8 bases, in that order; junction bases with no gene match: 6. The CDR3, as DNA: TGCGCCAGCAGCTTGGCGGCTAGCGGGATCTATGAGCAGTTCTTC. Protein product: CASSLAASGIYEQFF.

This clonotype was seen ten or more times. V gene TRBV3-1 combines with J gene TRBJ2-7; D remains unclear. The length of the CDR3 is 13 residues. Trimming shortened V by 2 bases and J by 0 bases, and 5 bases separated the two germline ends. Germline V CDR1 and CDR2: LGHDT, YNNKEL (reference sequence). The DNA of the CDR3 is TGTGCCAGCAGCCAATTCGACTCCTACGAGCAGTACTTC. Encoded protein: CASSQFDSYEQYF.

This clonotype occurred many times. The chain employs TRBV18 and TRBJ1-1; 10 bases agree with TRBD1. Germline V lookup: CDR1 KGHSH, CDR2 LQKENI. The length of the CDR3 is 15 residues. The J segment lost 5 bases and the V segment lost 3 bases, leaving 6 bases of the junction unmatched. The CDR3 DNA reads as TGTGCCAGCTCACCCCGGGACAGGGGTGGTACTGAAGCTTTCTTT. As protein: CASSPRDRGGTEAFF.

This clonotype was seen repeatedly, ten times or more. Here the CDR3 reads CASSLGGQARQPQHF. The CDR3 coding sequence is TGTGCCAGCAGTTTAGGGGGACAGGCGCGACAGCCCCAGCATTTT. This chain uses TRBV12-3 or TRBV12-4 with TRBJ1-5; 8 bases match TRBD1. V gave up 1 base and J gave up 7 bases; unmatched junction bases: 6. The CDR3 loop spans 15 amino acids.

This clonotype has more than one count but fewer than ten. The chain uses TRBV29-1 and TRBJ1-1; D is undetermined. Trimming took off 6 bases at V and 4 bases at J, with 24 bases between the two ends. The length of the CDR3 is 16 residues. Germline V gene lookup returns CDR1 SQVTM and CDR2 ANQGSEA. For the CDR3, the DNA is TGCAGCGTCTATAACCAGGTTTTACGGGGTGGCACTGAAGCTTTCTTT. It encodes CSVYNQVLRGGTEAFF.

This clonotype was counted a few times. The V and J genes are TRBV11-2 and TRBJ1-4; TRBD1 agrees at 9 bases. Germline V gene lookup returns CDR1 SGHAT and CDR2 FQNNGV. J lost 3 bases, V lost 6 bases, and 14 bases had no gene match. The CDR3 length is 18 residues. In DNA form, the CDR3 reads TGTGCCAGCAGACCGACCGGGACAGGGAAGGGTCCTAATGAAAAACTGTTTTTT. Its protein product is CASRPTGTGKGPNEKLFF.

The chain uses TRBV3-1 and TRBJ1-1; D is perhaps TRBD1 (6 bases). Germline loops: CDR1 LGHDT, CDR2 YNNKEL (reference sequence). This CDR3 is built from 13 residues. Trimming stripped 11 bases from V and 3 bases from J, with 16 bases between. CDR3 coding DNA: TGTGCCGCAGGGGACCAGAGGCACACTGAAGCTTTCTTT. Protein product: CAAGDQRHTEAFF.

V and J are TRBV20-1 and TRBJ2-2; D remains unclear. Germline CDR1 DFQATT, CDR2 SNEGSKA (reference sequence). The CDR3 is 15 amino acids. Trimming pared 0 bases from V and 2 bases from J, leaving 10 bases between. The CDR3 loop is CSARDKTVNTGELFF. CDR3 bases: TGCAGTGCTAGAGATAAAACAGTAAACACCGGGGAGCTGTTTTTT.

CDR3 DNA: TGTGCCAGCAGCCGAACTAGCGGGTGGAGCACCGGGGAGCTGTTTTTT. It specifies CASSRTSGWSTGELFF. J is TRBJ2-2 and V is TRBV3-1, with TRBD2 matching over 9 bases. V shed 4 bases and J 4 bases; nucleotides not matched to a gene: 7. CDR1 and CDR2 (germline): LGHDT, YNNKEL (reference sequence). The CDR3 contains 16 residues.

This clonotype was detected ten times or more. The chain combines TRBV10-3 with TRBJ2-1; 8 bases are shared with TRBD2. CDR1 and CDR2 (germline): ENHRY, SYGVKD. With V trimmed by 3 bases and J by 8 bases, 6 bases remained unmatched. The CDR3 sequence is 14 residues long. The DNA of the CDR3 is TGTGCCATCAGTGATAACTCAGCGGGAGATGAGCAGTTCTTC. Translating gives CAISDNSAGDEQFF.

This clonotype has only a few counts. The chain combines TRBV28 with TRBJ2-5; no firm D call. Germline CDR1 is MDHEN and CDR2 is SYDVKM. This CDR3 region has 11 residues. V was cut by 1 base and J by 5 bases, with 2 bases left in between. The chain's CDR3 is CASSLFETQYF. The CDR3 region has the DNA TGTGCCAGCAGTTTATTTGAGACCCAGTACTTC.

Of note for this clonotype: A much larger clone sits a single nucleotide away, making a read error possible. The genes are TRBV27 and TRBJ1-5; no clear D. V lost 4 bases, J lost 7 bases, and 11 bases lay in between. Germline V gives CDR1 MNHEY, CDR2 SMNVEV (reference sequence). This CDR3 comprises 13 residues. The CDR3: CASSYSIKQPQHF. CDR3 DNA: TGTGCCAGCAGTTACTCGATAAAGCAGCCCCAGCATTTT.

This chain connects TRBV19 to TRBJ2-7; D may be TRBD1 (6 bases). The CDR3 contains 14 residues. V lost 1 base to trimming and J lost 7 bases, with 14 bases between them. Germline V CDR1 and CDR2: LNHDA, SQIVND (reference sequence). The CDR3 DNA reads TGTGCCAGTAGTATAGGGACAGTGCCTAGAGAGCAGTACTTC. Translation gives CASSIGTVPREQYF.

There are a few counts of this clonotype. The rearrangement links TRBV10-3 to TRBJ1-5; 7 nucleotides align to TRBD1. Germline trimming cut 6 bases from V and 2 bases from J; bases unmatched to any gene: 1. Germline V gene data show CDR1 as ENHRY and CDR2 as SYGVKD. The CDR3 loop spans 13 amino acids. As DNA, the CDR3 is TGTGCCATCAGGGGGACAGGCAATCAGCCCCAGCATTTT. Translating it yields CAIRGTGNQPQHF.

This clonotype was counted ten times or more. The chain links TRBV2 to TRBJ2-1; 7 bases match TRBD2. This CDR3 contains 13 residues. CDR1 is SNHLY and CDR2 is FYNNEI in the germline V gene. Losses at the gene ends were 8 bases for V and 6 bases for J; bases not matched to a gene: 7. The CDR3 is CASRGEAFNEQFF. CDR3 coding DNA: TGTGCCAGCCGGGGGGAGGCCTTCAATGAGCAGTTCTTC.

This clonotype has ten or more counts. J is TRBJ2-1 and V is TRBV5-1, with TRBD2 matching 10 bases. Germline values: CDR1 SGHRS, CDR2 YFSETQ. V lost 2 bases, J lost 6 bases, and 11 bases stayed unmatched. This CDR3 is built from 17 residues. The CDR3 here is CASSFGLADVGRNEQFF. CDR3 sequence (DNA): TGCGCCAGCAGCTTCGGACTAGCGGATGTGGGCCGCAATGAGCAGTTCTTC.

This clonotype was detected many times. This rearrangement joins TRBV20-1 to TRBJ1-1; no definite D call. Trimming stripped 0 bases from V and 2 bases from J, with 16 bases between. The CDR3 sequence is 16 residues long. CDR1 is DFQATT, CDR2 SNEGSKA, per germline (reference sequence). The CDR3 region has the DNA TGCAGTGCTAGAGATGTGACAAAGGAACGAAACACTGAAGCTTTCTTT. Its protein is CSARDVTKERNTEAFF.

This clonotype has ten or more counts. The junction departs from the called germline gene at one end, perhaps through a read error. This sequence joins TRBV19 and TRBJ1-5, with D perhaps TRBD1 (5 bases). The CDR3 is made up of 13 amino acids. CDR1 is LNHDA, CDR2 SQIVND, per germline (reference sequence). The CDR3 reads CASSTQGNQPQHF. The CDR3 DNA reads as TGTGCCAGCAGTACTCAGGGAAATCAGCCCCAGCATTTT.